This entry concerns a single T cell receptor beta chain. This record comes from a study of control samples from healthy donors and cancer patients. The germline V gene has CDR1 LNHDA and CDR2 SQIVND (reference sequence). This CDR3 contains 15 residues. V lost 5 bases and J lost 9; bases outside the gene matches: 10. Assay used: immunoSEQ multiplex PCR; TCRdb lists only in-frame clones, some missing. The table has approximately 92,000 clones, more than 85% seen once. The sample consisted of blood. The chain combines TRBV19 with TRBJ2-1, with 10 bases aligning to TRBD1. The receptor was derived from a woman between 25 and 40 years old in good health. CDR3 amino acids: CASSAGTGVNLEQFF. The CDR3 region has the DNA TGTGCCAGTAGTGCCGGGACAGGGGTAAATCTTGAGCAGTTCTTC.